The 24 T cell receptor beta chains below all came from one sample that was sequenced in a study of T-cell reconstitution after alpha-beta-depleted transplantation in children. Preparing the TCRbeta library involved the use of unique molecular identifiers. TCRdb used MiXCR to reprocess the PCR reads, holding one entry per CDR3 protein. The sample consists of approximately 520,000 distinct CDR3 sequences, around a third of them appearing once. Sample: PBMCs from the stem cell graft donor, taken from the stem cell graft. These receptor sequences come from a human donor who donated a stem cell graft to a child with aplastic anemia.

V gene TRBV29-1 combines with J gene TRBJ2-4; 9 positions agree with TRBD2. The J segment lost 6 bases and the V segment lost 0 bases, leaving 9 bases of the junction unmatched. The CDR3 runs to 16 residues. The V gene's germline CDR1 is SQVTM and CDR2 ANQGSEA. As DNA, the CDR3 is TGCAGCGTTGAAGATCTTGGTAGCGGGAGCAGAAACATTCAGTACTTC. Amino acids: CSVEDLGSGSRNIQYF.

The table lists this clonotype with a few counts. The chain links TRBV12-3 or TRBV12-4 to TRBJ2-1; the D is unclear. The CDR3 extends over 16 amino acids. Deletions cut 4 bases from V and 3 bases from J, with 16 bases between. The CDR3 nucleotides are TGTGCCAGCAGTTCAGCCCACTACCCTAACTACAATGAGCAGTTCTTC. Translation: CASSSAHYPNYNEQFF.

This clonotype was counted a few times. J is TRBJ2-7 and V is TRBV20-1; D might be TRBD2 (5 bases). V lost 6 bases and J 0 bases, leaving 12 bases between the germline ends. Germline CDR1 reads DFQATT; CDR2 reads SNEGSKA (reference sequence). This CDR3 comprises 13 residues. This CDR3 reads CSAESGLSYEQYF. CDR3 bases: TGCAGTGCGGAAAGCGGCCTCTCCTACGAGCAGTACTTC.

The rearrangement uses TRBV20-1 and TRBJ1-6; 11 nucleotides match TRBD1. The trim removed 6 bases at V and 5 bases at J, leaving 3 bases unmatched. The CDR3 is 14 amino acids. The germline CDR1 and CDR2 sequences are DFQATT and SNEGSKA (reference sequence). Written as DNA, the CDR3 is TGCAGTGCCTGGGGACAGGGGGATAATTCACCCCTCCACTTT. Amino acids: CSAWGQGDNSPLHF.

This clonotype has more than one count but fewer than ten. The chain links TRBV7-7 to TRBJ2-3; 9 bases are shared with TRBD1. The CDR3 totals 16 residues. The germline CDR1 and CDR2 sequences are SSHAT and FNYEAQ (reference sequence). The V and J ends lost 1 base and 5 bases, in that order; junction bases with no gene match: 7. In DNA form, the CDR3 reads TGTGCCAGCAGCTTAGTACGGACAGGGGACTTAGATACGCAGTATTTT. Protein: CASSLVRTGDLDTQYF.

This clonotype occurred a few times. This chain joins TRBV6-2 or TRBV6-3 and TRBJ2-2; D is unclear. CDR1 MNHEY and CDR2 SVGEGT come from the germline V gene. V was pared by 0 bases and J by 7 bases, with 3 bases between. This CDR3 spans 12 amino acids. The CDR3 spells CASSYSIGELFF. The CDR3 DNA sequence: TGTGCCAGCAGTTACTCGATCGGGGAGCTGTTTTTT.

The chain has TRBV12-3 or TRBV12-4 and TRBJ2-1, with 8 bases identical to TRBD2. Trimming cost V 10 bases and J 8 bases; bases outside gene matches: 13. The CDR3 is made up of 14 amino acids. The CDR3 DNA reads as TGTGCCACCACCAAACTAGCGGAGGGGCATGAGCAGTTCTTC. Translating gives CATTKLAEGHEQFF.

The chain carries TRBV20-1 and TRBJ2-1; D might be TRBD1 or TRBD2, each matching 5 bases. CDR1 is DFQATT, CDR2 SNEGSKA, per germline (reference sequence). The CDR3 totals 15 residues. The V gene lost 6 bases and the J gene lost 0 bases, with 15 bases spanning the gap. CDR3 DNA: TGCAGTGCCACCCGGGGCGAGAGCTCCTACAATGAGCAGTTCTTC. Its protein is CSATRGESSYNEQFF.

The CDR3, as DNA: TGTGCCTGGAGTAGGGACCTGACAGAATTTGGCCAGCCCCAGCATTTT. Translating gives CAWSRDLTEFGQPQHF. V and J are TRBV30 and TRBJ1-5; weak D call: TRBD1 (5 bases). V was clipped by 2 bases and J by 7 bases, with 21 bases between them. The CDR3 runs 16 residues. Germline values: CDR1 GTSNPN, CDR2 SVGIG (reference sequence).

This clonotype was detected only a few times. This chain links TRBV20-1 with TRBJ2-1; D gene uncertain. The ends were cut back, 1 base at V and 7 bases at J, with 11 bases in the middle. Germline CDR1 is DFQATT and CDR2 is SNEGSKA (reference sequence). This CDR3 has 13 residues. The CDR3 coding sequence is TGCAGTGCTAGAGTTCCAAATTGGAATGAGCAGTTCTTC. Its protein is CSARVPNWNEQFF.

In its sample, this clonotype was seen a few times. As DNA, the CDR3 is TGTGCCAGCAGTCCGGCAGGGTCTCACACTGAAGCTTTCTTT. It is translated as CASSPAGSHTEAFF. This chain links TRBV27 with TRBJ1-1, with D perhaps TRBD1 (5 bases). Germline-derived CDR1 and CDR2 are MNHEY and SMNVEV (reference sequence). The CDR3 is made up of 14 amino acids. Between the trimmed V and J ends, which lost 5 bases and 3 bases, there was a span of 13 bases.

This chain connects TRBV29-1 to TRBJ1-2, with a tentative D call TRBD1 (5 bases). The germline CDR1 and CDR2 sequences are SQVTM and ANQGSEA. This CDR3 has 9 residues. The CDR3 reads CVAGDGYTF. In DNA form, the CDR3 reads TGCGTGGCGGGGGATGGCTACACCTTC.

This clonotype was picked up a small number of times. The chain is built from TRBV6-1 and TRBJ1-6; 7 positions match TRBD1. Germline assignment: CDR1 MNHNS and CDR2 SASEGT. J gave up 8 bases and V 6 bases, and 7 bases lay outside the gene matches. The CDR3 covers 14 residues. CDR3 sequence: CASSPGQQDSPLHF. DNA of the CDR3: TGTGCCAGCAGCCCGGGACAGCAAGATTCACCCCTCCACTTT.

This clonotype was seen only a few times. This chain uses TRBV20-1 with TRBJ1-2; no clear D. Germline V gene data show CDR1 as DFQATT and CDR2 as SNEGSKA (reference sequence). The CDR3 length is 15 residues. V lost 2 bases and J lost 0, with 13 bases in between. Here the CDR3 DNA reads TGCAGTGCTAGAATTACAGTTCCCCCTAACTATGGCTACACCTTC. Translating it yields CSARITVPPNYGYTF.

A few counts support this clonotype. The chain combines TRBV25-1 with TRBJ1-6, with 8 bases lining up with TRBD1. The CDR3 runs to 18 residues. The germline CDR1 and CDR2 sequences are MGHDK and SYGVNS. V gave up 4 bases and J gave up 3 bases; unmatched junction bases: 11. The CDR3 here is CASSGTGTGAIYNSPLHF. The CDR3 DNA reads TGTGCCAGCAGTGGAACCGGGACAGGCGCTATCTATAATTCACCCCTCCACTTT.

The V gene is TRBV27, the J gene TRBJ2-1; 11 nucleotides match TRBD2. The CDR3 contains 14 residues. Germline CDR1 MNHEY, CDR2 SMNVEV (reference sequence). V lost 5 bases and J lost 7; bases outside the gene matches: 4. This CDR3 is CASSIRTSGNEQFF. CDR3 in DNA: TGTGCCAGCAGTATAAGGACTAGCGGGAATGAGCAGTTCTTC.

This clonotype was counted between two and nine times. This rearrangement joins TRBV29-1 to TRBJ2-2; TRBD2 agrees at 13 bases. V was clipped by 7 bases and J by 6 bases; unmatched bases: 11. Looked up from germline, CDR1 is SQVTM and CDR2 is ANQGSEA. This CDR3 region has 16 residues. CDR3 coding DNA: TGCAGCGCTGCGACTAGCGGGAGGTATTTTTCCGGGGAGCTGTTTTTT. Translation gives CSAATSGRYFSGELFF.

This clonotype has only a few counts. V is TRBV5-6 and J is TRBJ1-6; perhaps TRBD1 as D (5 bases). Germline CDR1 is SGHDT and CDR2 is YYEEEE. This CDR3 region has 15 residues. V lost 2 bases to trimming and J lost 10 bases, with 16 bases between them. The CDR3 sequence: CASSLSGGMRSPLHF. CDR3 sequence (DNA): TGTGCCAGCAGCTTAAGTGGGGGAATGAGATCACCCCTCCACTTT.

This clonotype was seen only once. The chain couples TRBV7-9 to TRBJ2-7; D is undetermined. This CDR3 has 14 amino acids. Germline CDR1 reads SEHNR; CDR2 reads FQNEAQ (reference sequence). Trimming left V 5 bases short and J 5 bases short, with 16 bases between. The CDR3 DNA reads TGTGCCAGCAGCCATATACCCGGAAATAACGAGCAGTACGTC. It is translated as CASSHIPGNNEQYV.

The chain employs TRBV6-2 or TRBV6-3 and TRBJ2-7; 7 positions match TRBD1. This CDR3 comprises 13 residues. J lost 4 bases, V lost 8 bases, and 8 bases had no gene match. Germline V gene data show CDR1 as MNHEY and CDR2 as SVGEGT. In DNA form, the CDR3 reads TGTGCCAGCGGGCTGGGACAGCCTTACGAGCAGTACGTC. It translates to CASGLGQPYEQYV.

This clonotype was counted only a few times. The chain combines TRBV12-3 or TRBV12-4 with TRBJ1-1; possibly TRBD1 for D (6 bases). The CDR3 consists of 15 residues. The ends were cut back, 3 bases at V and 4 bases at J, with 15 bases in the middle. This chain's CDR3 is CASSFLETGPTEAFF. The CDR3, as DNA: TGTGCCAGCAGTTTCTTGGAGACAGGCCCCACTGAAGCTTTCTTT.

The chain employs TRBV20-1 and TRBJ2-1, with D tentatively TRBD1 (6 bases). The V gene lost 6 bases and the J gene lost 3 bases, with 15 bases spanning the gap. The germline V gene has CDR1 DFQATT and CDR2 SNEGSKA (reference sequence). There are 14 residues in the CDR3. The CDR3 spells CSAHNRDFYNEQFF. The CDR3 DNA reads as TGCAGTGCCCATAACAGGGATTTCTACAATGAGCAGTTCTTC.

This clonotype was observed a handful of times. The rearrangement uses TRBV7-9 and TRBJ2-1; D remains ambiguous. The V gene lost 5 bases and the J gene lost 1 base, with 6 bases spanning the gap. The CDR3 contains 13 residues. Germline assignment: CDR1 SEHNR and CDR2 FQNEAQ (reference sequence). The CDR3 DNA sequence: TGTGCCAGCAGCGTTATTTCCTACAATGAGCAGTTCTTC. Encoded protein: CASSVISYNEQFF. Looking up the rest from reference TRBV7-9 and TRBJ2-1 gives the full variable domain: DTGVSQNPRHKITKRGQNVTFRCDPISEHNRLYWYRQTLGQGPEFLTYFQNEAQLEKSRLLSDRFSAERPKGSFSTLEIQRTEQGDSAMYLCASSVISYNEQFFGPGTRLTVL.

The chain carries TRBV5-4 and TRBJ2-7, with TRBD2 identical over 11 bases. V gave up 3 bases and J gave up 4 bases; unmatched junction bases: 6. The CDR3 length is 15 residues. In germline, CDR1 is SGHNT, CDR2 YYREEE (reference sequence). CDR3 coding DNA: TGTGCCAGCAGCTCCTTAGCGGGAGGGGAATACGAGCAGTACGTC. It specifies CASSSLAGGEYEQYV.